This T cell receptor (beta chain) was sequenced in a study of T cell repertoires in cytomegalovirus infection (dated by TCRdb to between 2018 and 2021). Regarding the complete study: Donor HLA type was relevant to the analysis, because carriage of CMV infection together with the matching HLA type was indicated by public TCR beta signatures.

With respect to this clonotype: Its antigen has not been determined. Base-call qualities are not available, and no considerably larger clone is one nucleotide away.

At the junction V is shortened by 6 bases and J by 7 bases, with 6 bases in between. There are 11 amino acids in the CDR3, from cysteine to phenylalanine inclusive. The kept DNA is CDR3 alone, 33 bases in frame from the first base. The germline V gene yields MDHEN for CDR1 and SYDVKM for CDR2. Overall study results and their limits: Carriers of CMV infection plus the relevant HLA type were discriminated by the cumulative frequency of public TCR beta family members in the study cohort and in an independent roughly 340-donor cohort. The ex vivo response was dominated by HLA-C-restricted CMV-specific TCR beta clonotypes, and the single most frequent clonotype in two of eight donors was supplied by these HLA-C-restricted clonotypes.

Sequencing took place on an Illumina HiSeq 1500. The public reads were reanalyzed by TCRdb: fastp trimming at Q25, MiXCR alignment, in-frame beta chains only. Identical CDR3 proteins give one entry, which carries the most common genes and DNA. The sample has 740,000 or so distinct CDR3 sequences on record, 35% to 40% of them singletons. The ten largest clones represent under 3% of the sample. The TCR sequence derives from a human donor in good health (CMV status not recorded). Some clones in this sample may be carry-over from other donors' samples. The material sequenced was PBMCs. The chain is encoded by TRBV28 joined to TRBJ2-2; the D gene is not confidently resolved. Here is the DNA: TGTGCCAGCAGGGCTAGCGGGGAGCTGTTTTTT. It translates as CASRASGELFF.